These 30 T cell receptor beta chains were all obtained from the same sample, sequenced in a study of cytomegalovirus exposure and HLA in healthy donors. The primer mix had 60 Vbeta and 13 Jbeta primers. The method was immunoSEQ multiplex PCR; TCRdb's version includes in-frame clones alone and lacks a portion of them. Here the sample spans about 120,000 clones, around 76% being singletons. The material sequenced was PBMCs. The receptors come from a man aged 55 to 70 in good health and CMV-seropositive.

A few counts support this clone. The chain links TRBV28 to TRBJ1-4; 7 bases line up with TRBD1. The CDR3 runs 14 residues. Losses at the gene ends were 3 bases for V and 14 bases for J; bases not matched to a gene: 12. The germline V gene encodes CDR1 MDHEN and CDR2 SYDVKM. In DNA form, the CDR3 reads TGTGCCAGCAGTTTTTTGATCAGGGGGAGTGGGCTGTTTTTT. Its protein is CASSFLIRGSGLFF.

V and J are TRBV30 and TRBJ1-1, with D perhaps matching TRBD1 (6 bases). The CDR3 has 14 residues. Trimming stripped 4 bases from V and 1 base from J, with 13 bases between. The germline V gene encodes CDR1 GTSNPN and CDR2 SVGIG (reference sequence). The DNA for the CDR3 is TGTGCCTGGACCCGACGGACAGCGAACACTGAAGCTTTCTTT. Protein: CAWTRRTANTEAFF. The full variable domain, rest sourced from reference TRBV30 and TRBJ1-1, is SQTIHQWPATLVQPVGSPLSLECTVEGTSNPNLYWYRQAAGRGLQLLFYSVGIGQISSEVPQNLSASRPQDRQFILSSKKLLLSDSGFYLCAWTRRTANTEAFFGQGTRLTVV.

J is TRBJ2-1 and V is TRBV5-1; TRBD2 aligns across 7 bases. V lost 0 bases and J lost 6; bases outside the gene matches: 6. The CDR3 totals 15 residues. Germline V gene lookup returns CDR1 SGHRS and CDR2 YFSETQ. The CDR3 is CASSLGQRDLNEQFF. CDR3 nucleotides: TGCGCCAGCAGCTTGGGGCAGCGGGACCTCAATGAGCAGTTCTTC.

The genes are TRBV7-3 and TRBJ1-1; possible D gene TRBD1, 5 bases. V lost 1 base and J 0 bases, leaving 18 bases between the germline ends. The CDR3 is made up of 18 amino acids. The germline V gene encodes CDR1 SGHTA and CDR2 FQGTGA. The CDR3 region is CASSLMGPVGGMNTEAFF. CDR3 DNA sequence: TGTGCCAGCAGCTTAATGGGACCGGTGGGGGGAATGAACACTGAAGCTTTCTTT.

This clone turned up a few times. V and J are TRBV5-5 and TRBJ2-7, with TRBD2 as a possible D gene (6 bases). Deletions cut 4 bases from V and 6 bases from J, with 20 bases between. The length of the CDR3 is 15 residues. Germline V lookup: CDR1 SGHKS, CDR2 YYEKEE (reference sequence). The CDR3 protein is CASSHPRGGSSEQYF. CDR3 bases: TGTGCCAGCAGCCACCCTAGGGGAGGATCGTCCGAGCAGTACTTC. Variable domain in full (rest from reference TRBV5-5 and TRBJ2-7): DAGVTQSPTHLIKTRGQQVTLRCSPISGHKSVSWYQQVLGQGPQFIFQYYEKEERGRGNFPDRFSARQFPNYSSELNVNALLLGDSALYLCASSHPRGGSSEQYFGPGTRLTVT.

The chain recombines TRBV30 with TRBJ1-5, with D possibly being TRBD1 (6 bases). CDR1 is GTSNPN and CDR2 is SVGIG in the germline V gene (reference sequence). The V and J ends lost 4 bases and 4 bases respectively, with 11 bases between them. The CDR3 is 13 residues long. CDR3 sequence reads: CAWTQDRNQPQHF. The CDR3 nucleotides read TGTGCCTGGACCCAGGACAGAAATCAGCCCCAGCATTTT.

The chain couples TRBV27 to TRBJ2-1; D may be TRBD1 (6 bases). V shed 5 bases and J shed 3 bases, with 20 bases lying between them. The CDR3 contains 17 residues. CDR1 MNHEY and CDR2 SMNVEV come from the germline V gene (reference sequence). CDR3 DNA: TGTGCCAGCAGTCGGCTCTCCGGGACACGGGACTACAATGAGCAGTTCTTC. Protein sequence: CASSRLSGTRDYNEQFF.

The rearrangement joins TRBV10-3 to TRBJ1-6; TRBD1 matches 8 bases. The CDR3 is 15 residues long. From germline, CDR1 is ENHRY and CDR2 SYGVKD. V shed 2 bases and J 9 bases; nucleotides not matched to a gene: 6. The chain's CDR3 is CAISENRGLGSPLHF. CDR3 sequence (DNA): TGTGCCATCAGTGAGAACAGGGGGTTGGGTTCACCCCTCCACTTT.

This clone was counted between two and nine times. V and J are TRBV7-8 and TRBJ2-7, with 11 nucleotides matching TRBD1. With V trimmed by 3 bases and J by 3 bases, 1 base remained unmatched. The CDR3 consists of 14 residues. Germline CDR1 is SGHVS and CDR2 is FQNEAQ. The CDR3 DNA reads as TGTGCCAGCAGCTTGGGACAGGGGGACTACGAGCAGTACTTC. Its translation: CASSLGQGDYEQYF. Supplemented by reference TRBV7-8 and TRBJ2-7, the full variable domain reads GAGVSQSPRYKVAKRGQDVALRCDPISGHVSLFWYQQALGQGPEFLTYFQNEAQLDKSGLPSDRFFAERPEGSVSTLKIQRTQQEDSAVYLCASSLGQGDYEQYFGPGTRLTVT.

The sample holds a few counts of this clone. The chain is built from TRBV5-1 and TRBJ1-1, with D hard to call. The germline gives CDR1 SGHRS, CDR2 YFSETQ. The CDR3 is 16 amino acids. The V end lost 4 bases, the J end lost 4 bases, and 20 bases lay between the germline ends. Here the CDR3 reads CASSAQEAGGITEAFF. CDR3 DNA sequence: TGCGCCAGCAGCGCGCAGGAGGCAGGCGGGATCACTGAAGCTTTCTTT.

The chain combines TRBV5-6 with TRBJ2-7; no firm D call. This CDR3 is 14 amino acids long. The ends were cut back, 0 bases at V and 6 bases at J, with 13 bases in the middle. The germline CDR1 and CDR2 sequences are SGHDT and YYEEEE. CDR3 DNA: TGTGCCAGCAGCTTGGATTGGGTGTCGGGCGAGCAGTACTTC. Its translation is CASSLDWVSGEQYF.

This chain joins TRBV5-1 and TRBJ1-1, with no clear D. CDR1 SGHRS and CDR2 YFSETQ come from the germline V gene. The CDR3 loop spans 13 amino acids. V gave up 2 bases and J gave up 2 bases, with 7 bases separating them. The CDR3 sequence is CASSLRLNTEAFF. CDR3 sequence (DNA): TGCGCCAGCAGCTTACGACTTAACACTGAAGCTTTCTTT.

This clone has more than one count but fewer than ten. The chain carries TRBV15 and TRBJ2-1, with TRBD2 matching 11 bases. CDR1 is LNHNV, CDR2 YYDKDF, per germline (reference sequence). Trimming cost V 3 bases and J 3 bases; bases outside gene matches: 1. This CDR3 has 15 amino acids. CDR3 in amino acids: CATSSTSGGYNEQFF. The CDR3 coding sequence is TGTGCCACCAGCAGCACTAGCGGGGGCTACAATGAGCAGTTCTTC. Filled out from reference TRBV15 and TRBJ2-1, the complete variable domain reads DAMVIQNPRYQVTQFGKPVTLSCSQTLNHNVMYWYQQKSSQAPKLLFHYYDKDFNNEADTPDNFQSRRPNTSFCFLDIRSPGLGDTAMYLCATSSTSGGYNEQFFGPGTRLTVL.

The chain carries TRBV5-1 and TRBJ1-1; TRBD1 matches 8 bases. V lost 2 bases to trimming and J lost 7 bases; unmatched junction nucleotides: 7. This CDR3 region has 14 residues. The germline gives CDR1 SGHRS, CDR2 YFSETQ. This CDR3 reads CASSLGTGGGEAFF. The CDR3 nucleotides are TGCGCCAGCAGCTTAGGAACAGGGGGGGGTGAAGCTTTCTTT.

The chain employs TRBV21-1 and TRBJ1-5; the D segment call TRBD1 is taken from the table without a DNA check. TRBV21-1 is noted as a pseudogene. This CDR3 contains 12 residues. The CDR3 region is CASSEGDQPQHF. For the CDR3, the DNA is TGTGCCAGCAGTGAAGGGGATCAGCCCCAGCATTTT.

This clone came up once. The V call is TRBV15, the J call TRBJ1-4, with D perhaps matching TRBD1 (6 bases). CDR3 length equals 19 residues. CDR1 is LNHNV and CDR2 is YYDKDF in the germline V gene (reference sequence). Trimming shortened V by 0 bases and J by 3 bases, and 20 bases separated the two germline ends. CDR3 loop: CATSRDRFGGRVANEKLFF. DNA for the CDR3: TGTGCCACCAGCAGAGATCGATTCGGGGGGCGGGTGGCTAATGAAAAACTGTTTTTT.

The chain carries TRBV6-1 and TRBJ2-7; D is unresolved. Germline V gives CDR1 MNHNS, CDR2 SASEGT. V was shortened by 2 bases and J by 3 bases, with 5 bases between the two germline ends. The CDR3 spans 12 residues. CDR3 loop: CASSESVYEQYF. CDR3 DNA: TGTGCCAGCAGTGAAAGCGTCTACGAGCAGTACTTC.

The genes are TRBV27 and TRBJ2-1; TRBD2 matches at 11 bases. Germline V gives CDR1 MNHEY, CDR2 SMNVEV (reference sequence). Trimming took 5 bases from V and 7 from J; bases not matched to a gene: 10. This CDR3 is 16 amino acids long. CDR3 in amino acids: CASSPSPSGGRNEQFF. The CDR3 bases are TGTGCCAGCAGTCCCTCCCCTAGCGGGGGGCGGAATGAGCAGTTCTTC.

The chain links TRBV7-2 to TRBJ2-7, with D uncertain. The CDR3 is made up of 14 amino acids. Trimming stripped 0 bases from V and 4 bases from J, with 10 bases between. CDR1 is SGHTA, CDR2 FQGNSA, per germline. The CDR3 sequence: CASSLASSYYEQYF. CDR3 DNA sequence: TGTGCCAGCAGCTTAGCCAGTTCTTATTACGAGCAGTACTTC.

The CDR3 region is CASSLERLGNTEAFF. The CDR3 DNA follows: TGCGCCAGCAGCTTGGAACGTCTAGGGAACACTGAAGCTTTCTTT. This chain links TRBV5-1 with TRBJ1-1; D not certain. Germline loops: CDR1 SGHRS, CDR2 YFSETQ. The CDR3 covers 15 residues. With 0 bases removed from V and 1 base from J, the gap between germline ends came to 10 bases.

This chain uses TRBV9 with TRBJ1-1; D remains unclear. The CDR3 covers 13 residues. The V gene lost 4 bases and the J gene lost 1 base, with 8 bases spanning the gap. The germline gives CDR1 SGDLS, CDR2 YYNGEE. Here the CDR3 reads CASSTAKNTEAFF. Written as DNA, the CDR3 is TGTGCCAGCAGCACTGCCAAGAACACTGAAGCTTTCTTT. Complete variable domain (other parts from reference TRBV9 and TRBJ1-1): DSGVTQTPKHLITATGQRVTLRCSPRSGDLSVYWYQQSLDQGLQFLIQYYNGEERAKGNILERFSAQQFPDLHSELNLSSLELGDSALYFCASSTAKNTEAFFGQGTRLTVV.

The chain is built from TRBV28 and TRBJ2-6; D uncertain. CDR1 is MDHEN, CDR2 SYDVKM, per germline. The CDR3 consists of 16 residues. V lost 4 bases and J 1 base, leaving 11 bases between the germline ends. The CDR3: CASSSPSESGANVLTF. The CDR3 bases are TGTGCCAGCAGTTCGCCGTCGGAGTCTGGGGCCAACGTCCTGACTTTC.

The genes are TRBV13 and TRBJ2-7; 8 nucleotides agree with TRBD2. The CDR3 is 15 residues long. Germline values: CDR1 PRHDT, CDR2 FYEKMQ (reference sequence). Trimming removed 5 bases from V and 1 base from J; junction bases left unmatched: 7. The CDR3 here is CASSPSGGASYEQYF. The CDR3 nucleotides are TGTGCCAGCAGCCCTTCGGGGGGGGCGTCCTACGAGCAGTACTTC.

The chain is built from TRBV4-1 and TRBJ2-1; TRBD2 agrees at 9 bases. J lost 10 bases, V lost 0 bases, and 10 bases had no gene match. Germline V CDR1 and CDR2: MGHRA, YSYEKL. This CDR3 contains 16 residues. The CDR3 loop reads CASSQDRLAGIGEQFF. The DNA of the CDR3 is TGCGCCAGCAGCCAAGATCGGCTAGCGGGGATCGGGGAGCAGTTCTTC.

The chain combines TRBV6-1 with TRBJ1-5; D ambiguous. This CDR3 has 14 amino acids. Germline V gene lookup returns CDR1 MNHNS and CDR2 SASEGT. V lost 4 bases and J 3 bases, leaving 10 bases between the germline ends. CDR3 sequence: CASSVSVINQPQHF. The CDR3 nucleotides read TGTGCCAGCAGTGTATCGGTGATCAATCAGCCCCAGCATTTT.

The rearrangement links TRBV5-1 to TRBJ1-5, with 8 bases fitting TRBD1. This CDR3 has 14 amino acids. CDR1 is SGHRS, CDR2 YFSETQ, per germline. The V segment lost 4 bases and the J segment 2 bases; nucleotides outside the gene matches: 2. CDR3 coding DNA: TGCGCCAGCAGCGCGGGACAGGGCAATCAGCCCCAGCATTTT. This translates into CASSAGQGNQPQHF.

The V and J genes are TRBV2 and TRBJ1-1; D not resolved. The V end was cut by 2 bases, the J end by 11 bases, with 6 bases between. CDR1 is SNHLY, CDR2 FYNNEI, per germline. The CDR3 is 10 amino acids. Here the CDR3 DNA reads TGTGCCAGCAGTGAATCGTTCGCTTTCTTT. This codes for CASSESFAFF.

The chain recombines TRBV2 with TRBJ2-7, with 11 bases that match TRBD2. The CDR3 consists of 15 residues. Germline values: CDR1 SNHLY, CDR2 FYNNEI. Trimming at V came to 6 bases and at J to 0 bases, leaving 4 bases not matched to a gene. The CDR3: CASRKGLAASYEQYF. CDR3 bases: TGTGCCAGCAGGAAGGGACTAGCGGCCTCCTACGAGCAGTACTTC.

This clone was observed once. The chain combines TRBV19 with TRBJ1-6, with 12 bases aligning to TRBD1. The CDR3 consists of 14 residues. Germline CDR1 and CDR2: LNHDA and SQIVND (reference sequence). Trimming removed 5 bases from V and 11 bases from J; junction bases left unmatched: 4. CDR3 amino acids: CASSGGTGGTPLHF. The CDR3 nucleotides read TGTGCCAGTAGTGGGGGGACAGGGGGCACACCCCTCCACTTT.

The CDR3 region has the DNA TGTGCCAGCAGTGAGGTCAGGACTAGAGCAGATACGCAGTATTTT. It is translated as CASSEVRTRADTQYF. The chain combines TRBV2 with TRBJ2-3; 7 nucleotides align to TRBD2. The germline V gene has CDR1 SNHLY and CDR2 FYNNEI. CDR3 length: 15 residues. V lost 3 bases, J lost 4 bases, and 7 bases stayed unmatched.